Below are 30 T cell receptor beta chains sequenced from a single sample in a study of immune cell composition in non-small cell lung cancer. Sequencing used immunoSEQ multiplex PCR; TCRdb keeps in-frame clones, though not all of them. The sample contains 15,000 or so clones, roughly 66% of which appear only once. The sample consisted of lung tumor tissue. The receptors stem from a human donor with non-small cell lung cancer.

In its sample, this clone was seen once. The chain combines TRBV7-9 with TRBJ2-5; D is undetermined. CDR1 and CDR2 from the germline V gene are SEHNR and FQNEAQ (reference sequence). Between the trimmed V and J ends, which lost 5 bases and 7 bases, there was a span of 20 bases. The CDR3 is 15 amino acids. The CDR3 is CASSPPLSLSGTQYF. CDR3 bases: TGTGCCAGCAGCCCCCCCTTGTCCCTATCAGGGACCCAGTACTTC.

This clone was detected only a few times. The V call is TRBV6-5, the J call TRBJ1-1, with D possibly TRBD1 on 6 matching bases. There are 16 residues in the CDR3. Germline V lookup: CDR1 MNHEY, CDR2 SVGAGI. V was trimmed by 2 bases and J by 2 bases, leaving 15 bases between them. In DNA, the CDR3 is TGTGCCAGCAGTTACGCTGCAGGGGCGGTAAACACTGAAGCTTTCTTT. It encodes CASSYAAGAVNTEAFF.

The chain links TRBV4-3 to TRBJ1-1; 7 bases map to TRBD1. The CDR3 is 22 residues long. Germline V gene lookup returns CDR1 LGHNA and CDR2 YSLEER. Germline trimming cut 0 bases from V and 5 bases from J; bases unmatched to any gene: 27. The CDR3 spells CASSQDYGIFERTGKGKTEAFF. In DNA form, the CDR3 reads TGCGCCAGCAGCCAAGATTATGGGATTTTTGAGAGGACAGGTAAAGGGAAAACTGAAGCTTTCTTT.

The table lists this clone with a few counts. The chain carries TRBV7-6 and TRBJ1-1; tentatively, D is TRBD1 (5 bases). The CDR3 is 14 amino acids. The germline gives CDR1 SGHVS, CDR2 FNYEAQ. Trimming pared 1 base from V and 1 base from J, leaving 7 bases between. The CDR3: CASSLVTGNTEAFF. In DNA, the CDR3 is TGTGCCAGCAGCTTAGTCACAGGGAACACTGAAGCTTTCTTT.

The chain recombines TRBV7-3 with TRBJ1-1; 7 positions match TRBD1. The CDR3 has 15 residues. J was trimmed by 3 bases and V by 5 bases; bases with no gene match: 9. Germline V lookup: CDR1 SGHTA, CDR2 FQGTGA. The CDR3: CASSTSGQSYTEAFF. CDR3 sequence (DNA): TGTGCCAGCAGCACATCGGGACAGAGTTACACTGAAGCTTTCTTT.

This clone turned up a few times. V gene TRBV18 combines with J gene TRBJ2-7, with 8 bases aligning to TRBD2. Germline V gene lookup returns CDR1 KGHSH and CDR2 LQKENI. The trim removed 0 bases at V and 7 bases at J, leaving 11 bases unmatched. This CDR3 has 16 residues. CDR3 residues: CASSPPYGGALWEQYF. For the CDR3, the DNA is TGTGCCAGCTCACCACCATACGGGGGGGCCCTGTGGGAGCAGTACTTC.

The V and J genes are TRBV4-2 and TRBJ1-4; 9 bases fit TRBD1. The CDR3 has 15 residues. Trimming cost V 8 bases and J 8 bases; bases outside gene matches: 12. Germline V CDR1 and CDR2: LGHNA, YNFKEQ. CDR3: CASGNGDREYEKLFF. The CDR3 DNA reads as TGTGCCAGCGGAAACGGGGACAGGGAGTACGAAAAACTGTTTTTT.

As concerns this clone: In the same sample, other DNA sequences code for this CDR3. This chain uses TRBV6-1 with TRBJ1-2; a weak D match, TRBD1 (5 bases). The V end was cut by 2 bases, the J end by 4 bases, with 11 bases between. In germline, CDR1 is MNHNS, CDR2 SASEGT. This CDR3 has 14 amino acids. CDR3 in amino acids: CASSEMTASYGYTF. CDR3 nucleotide sequence: TGTGCCAGCAGTGAAATGACAGCCTCCTATGGCTACACCTTC.

The chain has TRBV19 and TRBJ2-2; 7 positions agree with TRBD1. Germline assignment: CDR1 LNHDA and CDR2 SQIVND (reference sequence). The CDR3 totals 14 residues. V lost 10 bases and J lost 0; bases outside the gene matches: 5. CDR3 in DNA: TGTGCCACCCTCGACAGGGCGAACACCGGGGAGCTGTTTTTT. It yields the protein CATLDRANTGELFF.

This chain uses TRBV2 with TRBJ2-7; 8 nucleotides align to TRBD2. V gave up 6 bases and J gave up 4 bases; unmatched junction bases: 8. The CDR3 consists of 14 residues. In germline, CDR1 is SNHLY, CDR2 FYNNEI. CDR3: CASRPPGGPYEQYF. CDR3 coding DNA: TGTGCCAGCAGGCCCCCGGGGGGGCCGTACGAGCAGTACTTC.

This clone was seen a few times. The chain carries TRBV4-1 and TRBJ1-3; the D gene is possibly TRBD1 (6 bases). The CDR3 spans 14 residues. Germline V gene lookup returns CDR1 MGHRA and CDR2 YSYEKL. V dropped 0 bases and J dropped 4 bases, with 7 bases sitting between them. As DNA, the CDR3 is TGCGCCAGCAGCCAAGACAGGGGCGGAAACACCATATATTTT. Its translation is CASSQDRGGNTIYF.

This sequence joins TRBV7-3 and TRBJ2-4; 7 bases fit TRBD2. CDR1 SGHTA and CDR2 FQGTGA come from the germline V gene. The CDR3 runs to 13 residues. The junction had 2 bases not matched to a gene; V was cut back by 4 bases and J by 5 bases. As DNA, the CDR3 is TGTGCCAGCAGCTGGGAGGGGCAAAACATTCAGTACTTC. Encoded protein: CASSWEGQNIQYF.

There are a few counts of this clone. This rearrangement joins TRBV4-3 to TRBJ2-5; 8 bases align to TRBD2. With 0 bases clipped from V and 13 bases from J, the junction kept 10 bases outside the gene matches. Germline loops: CDR1 LGHNA, CDR2 YSLEER. The CDR3 length is 14 residues. This chain's CDR3 is CASSQETPSGPRYF. In DNA, the CDR3 is TGCGCCAGCAGCCAAGAAACCCCTAGCGGGCCCCGGTACTTC.

This clone has a single count. V is TRBV5-6 and J is TRBJ1-1; possible D gene TRBD1, 6 bases. V was clipped by 0 bases and J by 4 bases, with 16 bases between them. Germline V CDR1 and CDR2: SGHDT, YYEEEE. This CDR3 comprises 16 residues. The CDR3: CASSLVPGARVTEAFF. The CDR3 nucleotides are TGTGCCAGCAGCTTGGTTCCAGGGGCCAGGGTCACTGAAGCTTTCTTT.

V is TRBV5-5 and J is TRBJ2-2, with 8 bases fitting TRBD1. Germline loops: CDR1 SGHKS, CDR2 YYEKEE (reference sequence). V lost 3 bases and J lost 4; bases outside the gene matches: 2. The CDR3 runs 14 residues. The DNA of the CDR3 is TGTGCCAGCAGCTACAGGGGGTCCACCGGGGAGCTGTTTTTT. Its protein product is CASSYRGSTGELFF.

The chain uses TRBV19 and TRBJ1-5; TRBD1 aligns across 8 bases. Germline CDR1 is LNHDA and CDR2 is SQIVND (reference sequence). V was clipped by 3 bases and J by 6 bases; unmatched bases: 10. The CDR3 contains 16 residues. This CDR3 is CASSMFGQGVGQPQHF. In nucleotides, the CDR3 is TGTGCCAGTAGTATGTTTGGACAGGGTGTCGGTCAGCCCCAGCATTTT.

The table lists this clone with a few counts. This chain uses TRBV7-8 with TRBJ1-1; D unclear. Germline loops: CDR1 SGHVS, CDR2 FQNEAQ. This CDR3 comprises 15 residues. V dropped 4 bases and J dropped 4 bases, with 16 bases sitting between them. The CDR3 here is CASSYVRGGSTEAFF. Written as DNA, the CDR3 is TGTGCCAGCAGCTACGTACGGGGAGGGAGCACTGAAGCTTTCTTT.

This rearrangement joins TRBV7-9 to TRBJ1-2; D unresolved. The V gene lost 1 base and the J gene lost 7 bases, with 4 bases spanning the gap. Germline CDR1 SEHNR, CDR2 FQNEAQ (reference sequence). This CDR3 contains 11 residues. The CDR3 bases are TGTGCCAGCAGCTTAGGAGGTGGCTACACCTTC. It yields the protein CASSLGGGYTF.

This clone was seen a few times. The gene calls are TRBV6-5 and TRBJ1-2; D gene ambiguous. CDR3 length equals 11 residues. V was clipped by 8 bases and J by 7 bases, with 11 bases between them. In germline, CDR1 is MNHEY, CDR2 SVGAGI. CDR3 residues: CASGREGGYTF. The CDR3 nucleotides read TGTGCCAGCGGGCGGGAAGGTGGCTACACCTTC.

This chain connects TRBV5-6 to TRBJ2-1; 11 bases match TRBD2. V gave up 3 bases and J gave up 5 bases; unmatched junction bases: 4. The CDR3 contains 15 residues. Germline CDR1 is SGHDT and CDR2 is YYEEEE. This chain's CDR3 is CASSSGTSGHNEQFF. CDR3 in DNA: TGTGCCAGCAGCTCAGGGACTAGCGGTCACAATGAGCAGTTCTTC.

The DNA of the CDR3 is TGTGCCAGCAGCTTCCTAGCCACTGAAGCTTTCTTT. Protein: CASSFLATEAFF. The V gene is TRBV11-2, the J gene TRBJ1-1; D unclear. Germline-derived CDR1 and CDR2 are SGHAT and FQNNGV. V lost 3 bases to trimming and J lost 4 bases, with 6 bases between them. The CDR3 covers 12 residues.

The chain combines TRBV7-2 with TRBJ1-2; TRBD1 agrees at 8 bases. V lost 3 bases and J lost 8; bases outside the gene matches: 2. Germline V lookup: CDR1 SGHTA, CDR2 FQGNSA. This CDR3 is 12 amino acids long. CDR3 region: CASSLDRVGYTF. CDR3 coding DNA: TGTGCCAGCAGCTTGGACAGGGTAGGCTACACCTTC.

This clone was seen once. The CDR3 DNA reads as TGTGCCAGCAGCGTGGGACAGGGGGTTTTTGGCTACACCTTC. It codes for CASSVGQGVFGYTF. The chain carries TRBV9 and TRBJ1-2; 11 nucleotides line up with TRBD1. This CDR3 is 14 amino acids long. CDR1 SGDLS and CDR2 YYNGEE come from the germline V gene. The J segment lost 7 bases and the V segment lost 2 bases, leaving 4 bases of the junction unmatched. The full variable domain, completed using reference TRBV9 and TRBJ1-2, is DSGVTQTPKHLITATGQRVTLRCSPRSGDLSVYWYQQSLDQGLQFLIQYYNGEERAKGNILERFSAQQFPDLHSELNLSSLELGDSALYFCASSVGQGVFGYTFGSGTRLTVV.

The chain has TRBV7-2 and TRBJ2-3, with 7 nucleotides matching TRBD2. V trimming: 8 bases; J trimming: 1 base; junction bases outside the gene matches: 3. This CDR3 comprises 13 residues. Germline-derived CDR1 and CDR2 are SGHTA and FQGNSA. Written as DNA, the CDR3 is TGTGCCAGCTCGACTAGCCGCACAGATACGCAGTATTTT. Its protein product is CASSTSRTDTQYF.

V gene TRBV4-3 combines with J gene TRBJ2-1, with D maybe TRBD2 (5 bases). The germline V gene encodes CDR1 LGHNA and CDR2 YSLEER. V dropped 0 bases and J dropped 1 base, with 16 bases sitting between them. CDR3 length: 18 amino acids. CDR3 DNA sequence: TGCGCCAGCAGCCAAGAGGTCGGGATAAGTAGTTCCTACAATGAGCAGTTCTTC. Its protein is CASSQEVGISSSYNEQFF.

The CDR3 coding sequence is TGTGCCAGCAGGCCCGGACAGGGAGGGACGAACGGGGAGCTGTTTTTT. It codes for CASRPGQGGTNGELFF. The chain links TRBV11-3 to TRBJ2-2, with a possible D match to TRBD1 (8 bases). Deletions cut 6 bases from V and 7 bases from J, with 21 bases between. This CDR3 has 16 residues. The germline gives CDR1 SGHNT, CDR2 YENEEA.

The genes are TRBV11-1 and TRBJ2-1, with a weak D call TRBD1 (6 bases). The CDR3 runs to 15 residues. V was shortened by 5 bases and J by 6 bases, with 17 bases between the two germline ends. Germline V gene data show CDR1 as SGHAT and CDR2 as FQDESV (reference sequence). CDR3 sequence (DNA): TGTGCCAGCAGCCTTGGACAGTCAGAGGGCAATGAGCAGTTCTTC. Encoded protein: CASSLGQSEGNEQFF.

The chain joins TRBV19 to TRBJ1-6, with 11 bases fitting TRBD1. CDR1 and CDR2 from the germline V gene are LNHDA and SQIVND (reference sequence). The CDR3 length is 17 residues. Trimming cost V 10 bases and J 5 bases; bases outside gene matches: 13. Here the CDR3 reads CATRTGTGGLDNSPLHF. CDR3 DNA: TGTGCCACCCGAACCGGGACAGGGGGTTTGGATAATTCACCCCTCCACTTT.

The chain joins TRBV7-9 to TRBJ1-2; 7 positions agree with TRBD1. The CDR3 loop spans 17 amino acids. V was pared by 5 bases and J by 4 bases, with 16 bases of the junction left unmatched. Looked up from germline, CDR1 is SEHNR and CDR2 is FQNEAQ (reference sequence). CDR3 amino acids: CASSRTRGQFITYGYTF. CDR3 nucleotides: TGTGCCAGCAGCCGAACCAGGGGACAGTTTATCACCTATGGCTACACCTTC.

The genes are TRBV5-1 and TRBJ2-5; 11 positions match TRBD1. With 1 base clipped from V and 3 bases from J, the junction kept 17 bases outside the gene matches. Germline values: CDR1 SGHRS, CDR2 YFSETQ. There are 20 residues in the CDR3. CDR3 region: CASSLIQGQGASYSKETQYF. In DNA, the CDR3 is TGCGCCAGCAGCTTGATTCAAGGACAGGGGGCATCATATTCAAAAGAGACCCAGTACTTC. The full variable domain, with the rest looked up from reference TRBV5-1 and TRBJ2-5, is KAGVTQTPRYLIKTRGQQVTLSCSPISGHRSVSWYQQTPGQGLQFLFEYFSETQRNKGNFPGRFSGRQFSNSRSEMNVSTLELGDSALYLCASSLIQGQGASYSKETQYFGPGTRLLVL.